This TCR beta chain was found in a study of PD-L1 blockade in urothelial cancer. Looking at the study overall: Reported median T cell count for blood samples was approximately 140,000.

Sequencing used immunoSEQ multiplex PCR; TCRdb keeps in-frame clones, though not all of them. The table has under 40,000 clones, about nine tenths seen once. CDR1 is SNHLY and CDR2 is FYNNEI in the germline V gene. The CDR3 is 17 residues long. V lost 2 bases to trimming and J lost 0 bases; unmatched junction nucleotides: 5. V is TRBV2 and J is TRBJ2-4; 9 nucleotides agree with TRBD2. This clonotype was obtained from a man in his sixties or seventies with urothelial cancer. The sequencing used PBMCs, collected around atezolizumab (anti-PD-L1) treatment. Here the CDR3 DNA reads TGTGCCAGCAGTGAAAATCTAGCGGGGTTAGCCAAAAACATTCAGTACTTC. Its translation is CASSENLAGLAKNIQYF.